Listed below are T cell receptor beta chains from one sample, sequenced in a study of OX40 agonist ivuxolimab in advanced cancers. Produced via immunoSEQ multiplex PCR; TCRdb's table is partial and in-frame only. Among over 65,000 clones, roughly 86% were seen once, and the ten largest hold approximately 8%. The sample consisted of CD4+ or CD8+ T cells sorted from blood, taken in a trial of the OX40 agonist ivuxolimab. These TCRs come from an adult with an advanced solid tumor such as melanoma, head and neck, liver or kidney cancer. Each CDR3 is given with its conserved first and last residue. D genes are given only for firm matches. The size of a clone is reported for some rows only, either as once, few or many, or as a class for expanded clones.

>NA|NA|TRBJ1-6|14|TRBV6-4
TGTGCCAGCAGTGTCCGGGGGACGAATTCACCCCTCCACTTT
CASSVRGTNSPLHF
>NA|NA|TRBJ2-5|13|TRBV11-2
TGTGCCAGCAGCTTCGATAGGGGAGAGACCCAGTACTTC
CASSFDRGETQYF
>NA|TRBD2|TRBJ2-1|16|TRBV6-6
TGTGCCAGCAGTTACGCAGAGGGTAGCGGGAGAGATGAGCAGTTCTTC
CASSYAEGSGRDEQFF
>NA|NA|TRBJ1-2|13|TRBV5-5
TGTGCCAGCAGCCTGCAGGCAGGTGATGGCTACACCTTC
CASSLQAGDGYTF
>NA|NA|TRBJ2-7|13|TRBV5-4
TGTGCCAGCAGCCAAACAGATTCCTACGAGCAGTACTTC
CASSQTDSYEQYF
>once|NA|TRBJ1-2|10|TRBV7-9
TGTGCCACCCAAAACAATGGCTACACCTTC
CATQNNGYTF
>NA|NA|TRBJ2-5|13|TRBV19
TGTGCCAGTAGTATCCGATTCCAAGAGACCCAGTACTTC
CASSIRFQETQYF
>NA|TRBD2|TRBJ2-3|19|TRBV19
TGTGCCAGTAGTAGATTACTAGCGGGAGGACCCTCTAGCACAGATACGCAGTATTTT
CASSRLLAGGPSSTDTQYF
>NA|TRBD2|TRBJ2-1|17|TRBV5-1
TGCGCCAGCAGCTTGCCCCGGACTAGCGGGACTAACAATGAGCAGTTCTTC
CASSLPRTSGTNNEQFF
>NA|TRBD2|TRBJ2-1|12|TRBV2
TGTGCCAGTTCCGGGACTAGCAATGAGCAGTTCTTC
CASSGTSNEQFF
>NA|TRBD1|TRBJ2-1|13|TRBV5-1
TGCGCCAGCAGCGCGGACAGGCGGGATGAGCAGTTCTTC
CASSADRRDEQFF
>NA|TRBD1|TRBJ2-7|17|TRBV5-1
TGCGCCAGCAGCGACCTTACTTGGGGGACAGGGGATTACGAGCAGTACTTC
CASSDLTWGTGDYEQYF
>NA|NA|TRBJ1-6|13|TRBV7-2
TGTGCCAGCAGGTATGATCCCGCGGGACCCCTCCACTTT
CASRYDPAGPLHF
>few|TRBD1|TRBJ1-2|17|TRBV28
TGTGCCAGCAGTTTCGGAGGACAGGGGGCGCGGTGGTATGGCTACACCTTC
CASSFGGQGARWYGYTF
>NA|NA|TRBJ2-3|13|TRBV18
TGTGCCAGTTTCACCATTGGGAAAGATACGCAGTATTTT
CASFTIGKDTQYF
>NA|TRBD1|TRBJ1-1|14|TRBV27
TGTGCCAGCAGTTCGACAGGGGTGAACACTGAAGCTTTCTTT
CASSSTGVNTEAFF
>NA|NA|TRBJ1-4|14|TRBV10-3
TGTGCCATCAGTGATCCGGGGGCCAATGAAAAACTGTTTTTT
CAISDPGANEKLFF
>NA|NA|TRBJ2-7|14|TRBV2
TGTGCCAGCACTTACAGGCGAGGCTCCTACGAGCAGTACTTC
CASTYRRGSYEQYF
>NA|NA|TRBJ2-2|15|TRBV11-2
TGTGCCAGCCCCGGGAACCAAGCGAACACCGGGGAGCTGTTTTTT
CASPGNQANTGELFF
>NA|NA|TRBJ1-1|12|TRBV6-5
TGTGCCAGCAGTTATTGGGACACTGAAGCTTTCTTT
CASSYWDTEAFF
>NA|TRBD1|TRBJ2-1|16|TRBV19
TGTGCCAGTAGTATAGTACAGGGGGGCGGTTGGAATGAGCAGTTCTTC
CASSIVQGGGWNEQFF
>NA|NA|TRBJ1-5|17|TRBV21-1
TGTGCCAGCAGCACCCGGGACGGTCGTTATAGCAATCAGCCCCAGCATTTT
CASSTRDGRYSNQPQHF
>NA|NA|TRBJ2-1|14|TRBV5-1
TGCGCCAGCAGCCCGAAAAGCTCCTACAATGAGCAGTTCTTC
CASSPKSSYNEQFF
>NA|TRBD1|TRBJ2-7|15|TRBV6-5
TGTGCCAGCAGACCGGACAGGGGGGACTCCTACGAGCAGTACTTC
CASRPDRGDSYEQYF
>NA|NA|TRBJ1-6|13|TRBV30
TGTGCCTGGAGGGACACACATAATTCACCCCTCCACTTT
CAWRDTHNSPLHF
>NA|NA|TRBJ1-1|13|TRBV11-2
TGTGCCAGCAGCTTAGGAGTAAACACTGAAGCTTTCTTT
CASSLGVNTEAFF
>NA|TRBD1|TRBJ1-2|18|TRBV5-1
TGCGCCAGCAGCTTGGGGACAGGAGCTTTACCCACTAACTATGGCTACACCTTC
CASSLGTGALPTNYGYTF
>NA|TRBD1|TRBJ1-4|13|TRBV30
TGTGCCTGGAGTTTCTACAGGGGTGAAAAACTGTTTTTT
CAWSFYRGEKLFF
>NA|NA|TRBJ1-6|14|TRBV7-3
TGTGCCAGCAGCTTAGGGGGAAATAATTCACCCCTCCACTTT
CASSLGGNNSPLHF
>NA|NA|TRBJ1-3|13|TRBV30
TGTGCCTGGTCGGACGAATCGGGAAACACCATATATTTT
CAWSDESGNTIYF
>NA|NA|TRBJ1-4|14|TRBV15
TGTGCCACCAGCAGGGTAGGAAACAATGAAAAACTGTTTTTT
CATSRVGNNEKLFF
>few|TRBD1|TRBJ1-6|14|TRBV5-1
TGCGCCAGCAGCTTGGGGACAGGGAATTCACCCCTCCACTTT
CASSLGTGNSPLHF